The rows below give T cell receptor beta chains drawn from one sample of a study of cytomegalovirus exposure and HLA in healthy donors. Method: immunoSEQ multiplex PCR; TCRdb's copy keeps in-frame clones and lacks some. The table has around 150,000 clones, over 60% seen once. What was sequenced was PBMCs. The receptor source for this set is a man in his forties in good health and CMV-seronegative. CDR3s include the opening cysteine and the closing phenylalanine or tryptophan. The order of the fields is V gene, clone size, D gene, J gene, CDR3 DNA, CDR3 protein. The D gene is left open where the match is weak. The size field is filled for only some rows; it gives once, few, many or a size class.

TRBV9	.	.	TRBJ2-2	TGTGCCAGCAGGTTTGGAGGGGACACCGGGGAGCTGTTTTTT	CASRFGGDTGELFF
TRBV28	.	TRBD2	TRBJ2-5	TGTGCCAGCAGCTTTACGGGACTAGCAGAAGAGACCCAGTACTTC	CASSFTGLAEETQYF
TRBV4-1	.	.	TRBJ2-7	TGCGCCAGCAGCCGCCGTGGGGGCGACGGCTACGAGCAGTACTTC	CASSRRGGDGYEQYF
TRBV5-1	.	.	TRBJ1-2	TGCGTCAGCAGCTTGGACCAGGGCCTCTATGGCTACACCTTC	CVSSLDQGLYGYTF
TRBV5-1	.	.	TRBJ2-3	TGCGCCAGCAGCTTCGCACGGTTCGGGGATACGCAGTATTTT	CASSFARFGDTQYF
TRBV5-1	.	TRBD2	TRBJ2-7	TGCGCCAGCAGCTTGGGAGGGACTAGCATCCACGAGCAGTACTTC	CASSLGGTSIHEQYF
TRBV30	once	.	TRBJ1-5	TGTGCCTGGGAGACAGGTAATCAGCCCCAGCATTTT	CAWETGNQPQHF
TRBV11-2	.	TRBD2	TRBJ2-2	TGTGCCAGCAGAGCACTAGCGGGGGCCGGGGAGCTGTTTTTT	CASRALAGAGELFF
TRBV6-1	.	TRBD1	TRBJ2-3	TGTGCCAGCAGTGGGACAGGGGCGGATACGCAGTATTTT	CASSGTGADTQYF
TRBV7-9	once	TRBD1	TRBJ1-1	TGTGCCAGCAGCTTATGGGACAGGAGTAACACTGAAGCTTTCTTT	CASSLWDRSNTEAFF
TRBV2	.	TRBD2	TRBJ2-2	TGTGCCAGCAGAGATCGGGAGGCCGGGGAGCTGTTTTTT	CASRDREAGELFF
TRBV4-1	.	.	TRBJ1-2	TGCGCCAGCAGCCAAGTAGGCGGTAGCGGGATCCCTTATGGCTACACCTTC	CASSQVGGSGIPYGYTF
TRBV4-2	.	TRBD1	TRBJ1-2	TGTGCCAGCAGCCAAGAACCGATCGGGACAGTTGGCTACACCTTC	CASSQEPIGTVGYTF
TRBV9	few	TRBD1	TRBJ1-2	TGTGCCAGCAGCGCCAGCGTCACAGGGGGCGATGGCTACACCTTC	CASSASVTGGDGYTF
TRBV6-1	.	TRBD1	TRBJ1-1	TGTGCCAGCAGTGATACGACAGGGGGTAGGACCTTGAACACTGAAGCTTTCTTT	CASSDTTGGRTLNTEAFF
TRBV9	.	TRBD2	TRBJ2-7	TGTGCCAGCAGCGTTGGTAGCGGGGGCTACGAGCAGTACTTC	CASSVGSGGYEQYF
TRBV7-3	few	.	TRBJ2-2	TGTGCCAGCAGCGCAGAGAACACCGGGGAGCTGTTTTTT	CASSAENTGELFF
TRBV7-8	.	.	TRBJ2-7	TGTGCCAGCAGCGCTAGACTCCCGTACGAGCAGTACTTC	CASSARLPYEQYF
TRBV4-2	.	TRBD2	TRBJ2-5	TGTGCCAGCAGCCAAGTCGTGGGCGGGGGGGAGGAGACCCAGTACTTC	CASSQVVGGGEETQYF
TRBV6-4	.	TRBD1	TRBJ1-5	TGTGCCAGCAGGGGCGGGACAGGGGCGGATAGCAATCAGCCCCAGCATTTT	CASRGGTGADSNQPQHF
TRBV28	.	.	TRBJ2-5	TGTGCCAGCAGTGCCCGTGAGGGAGCGGAGACCCAGTACTTC	CASSAREGAETQYF
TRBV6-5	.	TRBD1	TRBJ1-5	TGTGCCAGCAGTCCGGACAGGGGATCGAGTCAGCCCCAGCATTTT	CASSPDRGSSQPQHF
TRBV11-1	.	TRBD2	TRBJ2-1	TGTGCCAGCAGCTTAGGGCGGGGGGGTTCCTACAATGAGCAGTTCTTC	CASSLGRGGSYNEQFF
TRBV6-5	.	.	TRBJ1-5	TGTGCCAGCTGTCAGACAGTTAGCAATCAGCCCCAGCATTTT	CASCQTVSNQPQHF
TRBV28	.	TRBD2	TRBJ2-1	TGTGCCAGCAGCGAGGGCCCGGGACTAGGAAATGAGCAGTTCTTC	CASSEGPGLGNEQFF
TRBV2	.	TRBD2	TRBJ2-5	TGTGCCAGTGACCTAGCGGGGCTTAAGACCCAGTACTTC	CASDLAGLKTQYF
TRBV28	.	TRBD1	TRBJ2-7	TGTGCCAGCAGTTTTGTCGGGACAGTCCCCTACGAGCAGTACTTC	CASSFVGTVPYEQYF
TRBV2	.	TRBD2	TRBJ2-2	TGTGCCAGCAGTTCATTAGGCGGGAGGGCCAGTCGGGAGCTGTTTTTT	CASSSLGGRASRELFF
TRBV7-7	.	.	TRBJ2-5	TGTGCCAGCAGCCAGACGGGGGTTGAGCAAGAGACCCAGTACTTC	CASSQTGVEQETQYF
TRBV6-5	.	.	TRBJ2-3	TGTGCCAGCAGTGCTGGTCGTGCGGAATCAGATACGCAGTATTTT	CASSAGRAESDTQYF
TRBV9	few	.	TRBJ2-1	TGTGCCAGCAGCACGATTAGCGGCTCCTACAATGAGCAGTTCTTC	CASSTISGSYNEQFF
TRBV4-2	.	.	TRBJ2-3	TGTGCCAGCAGCCGGGGAACCATAGGGAGTAGCACAGATACGCAGTATTTT	CASSRGTIGSSTDTQYF
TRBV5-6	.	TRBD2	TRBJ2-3	TGTGCCAGCAGCCTAATCGGGACTAGTACAGATACGCAGTATTTT	CASSLIGTSTDTQYF
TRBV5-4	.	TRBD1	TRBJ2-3	TGTGCCAGCAGCTCACGCCAGACCCCGACAGGGCCCGGCACAGATACGCAGTATTTT	CASSSRQTPTGPGTDTQYF